A single sample is the source of the 22 T cell receptor beta chains below, sequenced in a study of Ad26.COV2.S vaccination and SARS-CoV-2 variants. The treatment was: roughly 18 received Ad26.COV2.S at low or high dose, single or two shots; several received placebo; per-sample allocation not given. Sampling happened 63 days after the first vaccine or placebo injection. Sequencing was performed with immunoSEQ multiplex PCR; in TCRdb, only in-frame clones are kept and a portion is missing. In the table there are about 680,000 clones, about 89% of which are singletons. This specimen was peripheral blood, taken in a trial of Ad26.COV2.S vaccine versus placebo. These receptors all come from a person between 18 and 65 years old who received the Ad26.COV2.S COVID-19 vaccine or a placebo.

This rearrangement joins TRBV2 to TRBJ2-5, with D possibly matching TRBD1 (6 bases). CDR1 is SNHLY and CDR2 is FYNNEI in the germline V gene. V was cut by 10 bases and J by 4 bases, with 13 bases left in between. This CDR3 has 12 residues. The DNA for the CDR3 is TGTGCCACCCTGGCAGGGGTAGAGACCCAGTACTTC. Translated: CATLAGVETQYF.

There are a few counts of this clone. The sample carries other DNA sequences with the same CDR3. The chain employs TRBV5-4 and TRBJ2-5; D is ambiguous. Germline V lookup: CDR1 SGHNT, CDR2 YYREEE (reference sequence). The CDR3 is 13 amino acids. V was shortened by 2 bases and J by 4 bases, with 9 bases between the two germline ends. CDR3 loop: CASSFTGGETQYF. The DNA for the CDR3 is TGTGCCAGCAGCTTTACGGGCGGAGAGACCCAGTACTTC.

The chain uses TRBV6-2 or TRBV6-3 and TRBJ2-7; the D call may be TRBD1 or TRBD2 (5 bases each). CDR3 length equals 14 residues. Trimming stripped 6 bases from V and 1 base from J, with 13 bases between. Per germline, CDR1 MNHEY and CDR2 SVGEGT. DNA of the CDR3: TGTGCCAGCAGCCGGCAGGGAGCATCCTACGAGCAGTACTTC. It specifies CASSRQGASYEQYF.

This chain joins TRBV24-1 and TRBJ1-2; possible D gene TRBD1, 5 bases. The germline V gene has CDR1 KGHDR and CDR2 SFDVKD. Between the trimmed V and J ends, which lost 0 bases and 0 bases, there was a span of 7 bases. This CDR3 spans 15 amino acids. The CDR3 spells CATSDLEGSNYGYTF. The CDR3 DNA reads as TGTGCCACCAGTGATTTGGAGGGGTCTAACTATGGCTACACCTTC.

This clone was observed a few times. V and J are TRBV2 and TRBJ1-5; unclear D gene. CDR1 is SNHLY and CDR2 is FYNNEI in the germline V gene. Trimming removed 7 bases from V and 8 bases from J, with 9 bases in between. CDR3 length equals 11 residues. CDR3 nucleotides: TGTGCCAGCAAGGGTGGCGAGCCCCAGCATTTT. It yields the protein CASKGGEPQHF.

The gene calls are TRBV29-1 and TRBJ2-1; TRBD2 matches at 14 bases. From germline, CDR1 is SQVTM and CDR2 ANQGSEA. Trimming took 7 bases from V and 8 from J; bases not matched to a gene: 10. This CDR3 spans 15 amino acids. The CDR3 reads CSANGLAGGRDEQFF. DNA for the CDR3: TGCAGCGCCAACGGACTAGCGGGAGGAAGAGATGAGCAGTTCTTC.

About this clone itself: The same CDR3 is also encoded by other DNA sequences in this sample. The chain couples TRBV7-2 to TRBJ2-7; 7 bases map to TRBD1. CDR3 size: 14 residues. Germline-derived CDR1 and CDR2 are SGHTA and FQGNSA. J was trimmed by 2 bases and V by 1 base; bases with no gene match: 2. The CDR3 reads CASSLGQGAYEQYF. The CDR3 nucleotides read TGTGCCAGCAGCTTAGGGCAGGGGGCCTACGAGCAGTACTTC.

The CDR3 DNA is TGTGCCAGCAGGCCTACAGGAGGATTCGAAGCTTTCTTT. Its protein is CASRPTGGFEAFF. This chain joins TRBV6-2 or TRBV6-3 and TRBJ1-1, with D maybe TRBD1 (5 bases). Germline CDR1 is MNHEY and CDR2 is SVGEGT. Trimming took 6 bases from V and 8 from J, leaving 16 bases between them. The CDR3 has 13 residues.

V gene TRBV5-1 combines with J gene TRBJ1-2, with D maybe TRBD1 (5 bases). Germline CDR1 reads SGHRS; CDR2 reads YFSETQ. V was pared by 3 bases and J by 0 bases, with 12 bases between. This CDR3 has 15 residues. The DNA of the CDR3 is TGCGCCAGCAGCTCCCCACAGGAAGCTAACTATGGCTACACCTTC. Translated, it gives CASSSPQEANYGYTF. The full variable domain, in which reference TRBV5-1 and TRBJ1-2 provide the parts outside the CDR3, is KAGVTQTPRYLIKTRGQQVTLSCSPISGHRSVSWYQQTPGQGLQFLFEYFSETQRNKGNFPGRFSGRQFSNSRSEMNVSTLELGDSALYLCASSSPQEANYGYTFGSGTRLTVV.

This CDR3 reads CASGQGNQPQHF. The DNA of the CDR3 is TGTGCCAGCGGCCAAGGGAATCAGCCCCAGCATTTT. The V gene is TRBV6-5, the J gene TRBJ1-5; D remains ambiguous. Between the trimmed V and J ends, which lost 8 bases and 4 bases, there was a span of 9 bases. CDR1 and CDR2 from the germline V gene are MNHEY and SVGAGI. This CDR3 spans 12 amino acids.

This chain uses TRBV5-4 with TRBJ2-7; the D is unclear. The V gene's germline CDR1 is SGHNT and CDR2 YYREEE (reference sequence). The V and J ends lost 1 base and 1 base respectively, with 9 bases between them. This CDR3 is 14 amino acids long. In DNA form, the CDR3 reads TGTGCCAGCAGCTTGAAGGAGAGTTCCTACGAGCAGTACTTC. Its translation is CASSLKESSYEQYF.

The rearrangement uses TRBV24-1 and TRBJ1-2; D ambiguous. Germline V gene data show CDR1 as KGHDR and CDR2 as SFDVKD. This CDR3 region has 14 residues. V dropped 2 bases and J dropped 2 bases, with 8 bases sitting between them. The CDR3 bases are TGTGCCACCAGTGATTCGAGGGAAAACTATGGCTACACCTTC. Residues: CATSDSRENYGYTF.

The chain combines TRBV18 with TRBJ2-1, with D maybe TRBD1 (6 bases). The V end lost 4 bases, the J end lost 8 bases, and 15 bases lay between the germline ends. CDR3 length: 14 amino acids. The germline V gene has CDR1 KGHSH and CDR2 LQKENI. CDR3 bases: TGTGCCAGCTCACTACGGACAGAACGCGATGAGCAGTTCTTC. It specifies CASSLRTERDEQFF.

J is TRBJ1-5 and V is TRBV3-1 (or the pseudogene TRBV3-2); D unclear. Germline CDR1 and CDR2: LGHDT and YNNKEL (reference sequence). CDR3 length equals 13 residues. V lost 0 bases to trimming and J lost 6 bases, with 6 bases between them. As DNA, the CDR3 is TGTGCCAGCAGCCAAGAACGGTCTCAGCCCCAGCATTTT. As protein: CASSQERSQPQHF.

The chain employs TRBV6-5 and TRBJ2-7; D is possibly TRBD1 (5 bases). The CDR3 has 15 residues. Germline CDR1 MNHEY, CDR2 SVGAGI. The V gene lost 6 bases and the J gene lost 2 bases, with 17 bases spanning the gap. The DNA for the CDR3 is TGTGCCAGCAGGGCAGGGTGGACCCTCGCCTACGAGCAGTACTTC. This gives the protein CASRAGWTLAYEQYF.

The chain combines TRBV10-2 with TRBJ2-3, with TRBD1 identical over 8 bases. Germline CDR1 and CDR2: WSHSY and SAAADI. The junction had 11 bases not matched to a gene; V was cut back by 0 bases and J by 0 bases. This CDR3 is 19 amino acids long. The CDR3 protein is CASSESWQGAPLSTDTQYF. As DNA, the CDR3 is TGCGCCAGCAGTGAGTCTTGGCAGGGGGCCCCTCTAAGCACAGATACGCAGTATTTT.

The V and J genes are TRBV5-4 and TRBJ1-6, with D possibly TRBD1 on 6 matching bases. The CDR3 spans 15 residues. Germline-derived CDR1 and CDR2 are SGHNT and YYREEE (reference sequence). The V gene lost 2 bases and the J gene lost 6 bases, with 12 bases spanning the gap. Here the CDR3 reads CASSLPRGPNSPLHF. The CDR3 DNA sequence: TGTGCCAGCAGCTTACCCAGGGGCCCTAATTCACCCCTCCACTTT.

The gene calls are TRBV19 and TRBJ1-1; D is unclear. CDR3 length equals 15 residues. With 5 bases removed from V and 5 bases from J, the gap between germline ends came to 18 bases. CDR1 and CDR2 (germline): LNHDA, SQIVND (reference sequence). The chain's CDR3 is CASSPPLGRATEAFF. For the CDR3, the DNA is TGTGCCAGTAGTCCCCCCTTGGGTAGGGCAACTGAAGCTTTCTTT.

Concerning this clone itself: This same CDR3 is encoded by further DNA sequences in the sample. The chain is built from TRBV12-3 or TRBV12-4 and TRBJ1-1, with D possibly matching TRBD1 (5 bases). CDR3 size: 11 residues. The germline V and J ends were trimmed by 5 bases and 6 bases, with 7 bases remaining between them. The CDR3 nucleotides read TGTGCCAGCAGTCCGGGGCCTGAAGCTTTCTTT. Its protein is CASSPGPEAFF.

The chain has TRBV6-6 and TRBJ1-5; D is perhaps TRBD1 (6 bases). The CDR3 is 16 residues long. Trimming removed 2 bases from V and 4 bases from J, with 15 bases in between. Germline loops: CDR1 MNHNY, CDR2 SVGAGI (reference sequence). The CDR3 is CASSYPLGQKNQPQHF. In DNA, the CDR3 is TGTGCCAGCAGTTACCCCCTTGGACAGAAAAATCAGCCCCAGCATTTT.

As concerns this clone: The same CDR3 also results from other DNA sequences found in this sample. This rearrangement joins TRBV30 to TRBJ2-5; D ambiguous. V was cut by 0 bases and J by 5 bases, with 4 bases left in between. The germline V gene has CDR1 GTSNPN and CDR2 SVGIG (reference sequence). CDR3 size: 11 residues. The CDR3 region has the DNA TGTGCCTGGAGTGTAGGGGAGACCCAGTACTTC. Protein product: CAWSVGETQYF.

The V gene is TRBV7-6, the J gene TRBJ2-3; 12 bases match TRBD2. V was clipped by 4 bases and J by 2 bases; unmatched bases: 7. The CDR3 covers 17 residues. CDR1 is SGHVS and CDR2 is FNYEAQ in the germline V gene. CDR3: CASSSGLAGSLTDTQYF. CDR3 sequence (DNA): TGTGCCAGCAGCTCGGGACTAGCGGGCTCCCTCACAGATACGCAGTATTTT.